The subject of this entry is one T cell receptor beta chain. Its antigen remains unknown. Sequencing of TCR beta was performed on blood CD8+ and CD4+ T cells. In Susac syndrome patients, recently defined diagnostic criteria for definite or probable disease were met. The data were obtained in a study of CD8 T cells in Susac syndrome. V shed 5 bases and J 5 bases; nucleotides not matched to a gene: 8. This CDR3 is 14 amino acids long. CDR1 SGHDT and CDR2 YYEEEE come from the germline V gene. General study findings and limits: CD8+ clones in Susac expanded most in TEMRA cells and active patients.

cDNA came from about 0.5 to 1 ug RNA primed by random hexamers. Coverage of TCR beta CDR3 amplification by immunoSEQ multiplex PCR extended to 54 Vbeta and 13 Jbeta. TCRdb reprocessed the immunoSEQ multiplex PCR reads with MiXCR, giving one entry per CDR3 protein. The sample lists more than 95,000 distinct CDR3 sequences; 90% to 95% were seen once. The clonotype originates from a human donor with Susac syndrome. Sequenced material: CD8+ T cells from PBMCs. This chain links TRBV5-6 with TRBJ2-5, with 8 bases identical to TRBD1. CDR3 in DNA: TGTGCCAGCAGTTCAGGGGGCTATTTTGAGACCCAGTACTTC. This gives the protein CASSSGGYFETQYF.